Listed here is a single TCR beta chain. TCRdb reprocessed the 5' RACE reads; each CDR3 protein has one entry and no DNA is given. The sample holds a few hundred thousand distinct CDR3 sequences. This specimen comes from a study of monozygotic twins with inflammatory bowel disease. This TCR was sampled from a human donor with ulcerative colitis or Crohn's disease, or a healthy co-twin of an affected twin (not recorded which). The sequencing sample was made of blood.

The CDR3 loop reads CASSQDALAGEQFF. The V gene is TRBV3-1, the J gene TRBJ2-1; as DNA is missing, the TRBD2 call by TCRdb cannot be tested. The germline V gene encodes CDR1 LGHDT and CDR2 YNNKEL (reference sequence). This CDR3 has 14 residues.